Following are 13 T cell receptor beta chains from one sample sequenced in a study of blood T cell repertoires in COVID-19. Profiled with immunoSEQ multiplex PCR; TCRdb holds only in-frame clones, not every one. The sample has around 370,000 clones; 87% are singletons. Input material: peripheral blood. The receptors derive from a woman in her fifties or sixties with COVID-19, enrolled during active disease.

The chain links TRBV16 to TRBJ1-4; TRBD1 matches 7 bases. After removal of 3 bases from V and 7 bases from J, the junction contained 5 bases not matched to a gene. CDR1 is KGHSY and CDR2 is FQNENV in the germline V gene. This CDR3 contains 14 residues. In nucleotides, the CDR3 is TGTGCCAGCAGCCACGACAGGGTTGGTGAAAAACTGTTTTTT. Translating it yields CASSHDRVGEKLFF.

The chain has TRBV6-4 and TRBJ2-6; tentatively, D is TRBD1 (6 bases). The germline gives CDR1 MRHNA, CDR2 SNTAGT. V lost 8 bases and J 3 bases, leaving 11 bases between the germline ends. This CDR3 is built from 14 residues. The CDR3 nucleotides read TGTGCCAGCTCCGGGACAAATGGGGCCAACGTCCTGACTTTC. As protein: CASSGTNGANVLTF.

The CDR3 loop reads CASGFQGNSDGYTF. In DNA form, the CDR3 reads TGTGCCAGCGGATTCCAGGGTAATTCCGATGGCTACACCTTC. V usage is TRBV5-4 and J usage is TRBJ1-2; D is possibly TRBD1 (5 bases). From germline, CDR1 is SGHNT and CDR2 YYREEE (reference sequence). The CDR3 contains 14 residues. V lost 7 bases to trimming and J lost 6 bases, with 19 bases between them.

The CDR3 reads CASSLDWSTGELFF. The CDR3 DNA is TGTGCCAGCAGCTTAGACTGGAGCACCGGGGAGCTGTTTTTT. The chain is built from TRBV7-2 and TRBJ2-2; D is unclear. The CDR3 contains 14 residues. Germline V gene lookup returns CDR1 SGHTA and CDR2 FQGNSA. V lost 1 base to trimming and J lost 4 bases, with 7 bases between them.

The V call is TRBV19, the J call TRBJ1-4; TRBD1 might be the D (6 bases). This CDR3 comprises 14 residues. Per the germline V gene, CDR1 is LNHDA and CDR2 is SQIVND (reference sequence). The ends were cut back, 4 bases at V and 8 bases at J, with 14 bases in the middle. In nucleotides, the CDR3 is TGTGCCAGTAGTAACGGGGGGCTTGGAGAAAAACTGTTTTTT. Amino acid sequence: CASSNGGLGEKLFF. The entire variable domain, with the rest obtained from reference TRBV19 and TRBJ1-4, is as follows: DGGITQSPKYLFRKEGQNVTLSCEQNLNHDAMYWYRQDPGQGLRLIYYSQIVNDFQKGDIAEGYSVSREKKESFPLTVTSAQKNPTAFYLCASSNGGLGEKLFFGSGTQLSVL.

This clone occurred a few times. The chain recombines TRBV7-9 with TRBJ2-1; D is perhaps TRBD2 (6 bases). The CDR3 totals 15 residues. Per germline, CDR1 SEHNR and CDR2 FQNEAQ (reference sequence). V was cut by 1 base and J by 1 base, with 8 bases left in between. This CDR3 reads CASSLVDYSYNEQFF. Written as DNA, the CDR3 is TGTGCCAGCAGCTTAGTGGACTATTCCTACAATGAGCAGTTCTTC.

V is TRBV19 and J is TRBJ2-4, with 8 bases lining up with TRBD2. This CDR3 spans 13 amino acids. With 6 bases clipped from V and 9 bases from J, the junction kept 7 bases outside the gene matches. Germline V gene sequence: CDR1 LNHDA, CDR2 SQIVND (reference sequence). The CDR3 nucleotides are TGTGCCAGTAGAGAGCGGGAGTGGGGCATTCAGTACTTC. It encodes CASREREWGIQYF.

The rearrangement joins TRBV5-1 to TRBJ2-6; TRBD1 matches at 7 bases. Germline-derived CDR1 and CDR2 are SGHRS and YFSETQ. The CDR3 runs to 15 residues. Germline trimming cut 4 bases from V and 0 bases from J; bases unmatched to any gene: 1. CDR3: CASSGTDSGANVLTF. The CDR3 bases are TGCGCCAGCAGCGGGACAGACTCTGGGGCCAACGTCCTGACTTTC.

The chain couples TRBV3-1 (or the pseudogene TRBV3-2) to TRBJ2-4; 10 nucleotides align to TRBD1. The CDR3 is 20 amino acids. From germline, CDR1 is LGHDT and CDR2 YNNKEL (reference sequence). The J segment lost 1 base and the V segment lost 6 bases, leaving 18 bases of the junction unmatched. DNA of the CDR3: TGTGCCAGCAGTACTTGTCCGGGACAGGGGACCTCACACGCCAAAAACATTCAGTACTTC. Translating gives CASSTCPGQGTSHAKNIQYF.

This rearrangement joins TRBV7-9 to TRBJ1-1; D not certain. CDR1 SEHNR and CDR2 FQNEAQ come from the germline V gene (reference sequence). V lost 3 bases to trimming and J lost 0 bases, with 5 bases between them. This CDR3 has 13 amino acids. The CDR3 nucleotides are TGTGCCAGCAGCTTCACGGTGAACACTGAAGCTTTCTTT. Its protein product is CASSFTVNTEAFF.

The chain recombines TRBV24-1 with TRBJ1-2; D is unresolved. Germline CDR1 reads KGHDR; CDR2 reads SFDVKD. Deletions cut 2 bases from V and 5 bases from J, with 8 bases between. This CDR3 has 13 residues. This CDR3 is CATSDSSVYGYTF. CDR3 DNA: TGTGCCACCAGTGATTCCTCGGTTTATGGCTACACCTTC.

The chain combines TRBV5-6 with TRBJ2-7; 8 bases match TRBD1. The CDR3 sequence is 14 residues long. The V segment lost 3 bases and the J segment 4 bases; nucleotides outside the gene matches: 6. Per the germline V gene, CDR1 is SGHDT and CDR2 is YYEEEE. The CDR3 reads CASSSRGQGYEQYF. As DNA, the CDR3 is TGTGCCAGCAGCTCACGAGGACAGGGATACGAGCAGTACTTC.

The J gene is TRBJ2-1, the V gene TRBV7-2; 7 bases are shared with TRBD1. The trim removed 3 bases at V and 3 bases at J, leaving 5 bases unmatched. Germline CDR1 is SGHTA and CDR2 is FQGNSA. The CDR3 consists of 15 residues. CDR3 DNA sequence: TGTGCCAGCAGCTTGTCAGGGGGTTACTACAATGAGCAGTTCTTC. Protein product: CASSLSGGYYNEQFF.